Below, 26 T cell receptor beta chains from the same sample are listed, as sequenced in a study of identical twins' blood T cells. MiXCR, run by TCRdb on the 5' RACE reads, gives a single entry per CDR3 protein. Of a few hundred thousand distinct CDR3 sequences detected, roughly 30% appear once; the ten largest clones hold around 5.6%. The specimen sequenced was PBMCs. The receptors originated from a woman aged 18 to 49 in good health.

In its sample, this clonotype was seen a few times. The chain uses TRBV14 and TRBJ1-3; D is unresolved. The germline gives CDR1 SGHDN, CDR2 FVKESK. Trimming left V 4 bases short and J 2 bases short, with 12 bases between. The length of the CDR3 is 15 residues. CDR3 in DNA: TGTGCCAGCAGCCCCCACCTAACAGCTGGAAACACCATATATTTT. Amino acid sequence: CASSPHLTAGNTIYF.

This clonotype was picked up a small number of times. The V call is TRBV29-1, the J call TRBJ2-5, with a tentative D call TRBD2 (5 bases). V was pared by 4 bases and J by 4 bases, with 10 bases between. This CDR3 comprises 12 residues. The V gene's germline CDR1 is SQVTM and CDR2 ANQGSEA. CDR3 amino acids: CSVAASSETQYF. CDR3 nucleotide sequence: TGCAGCGTTGCGGCTAGCTCAGAGACCCAGTACTTC. Drawing the rest from reference TRBV29-1 and TRBJ2-5, the complete variable domain is SAVISQKPSRDICQRGTSLTIQCQVDSQVTMMFWYRQQPGQSLTLIATANQGSEATYESGFVIDKFPISRPNLTFSTLTVSNMSPEDSSIYLCSVAASSETQYFGPGTRLLVL.

This clonotype was detected many times. V is TRBV29-1 and J is TRBJ2-2, with D possibly being TRBD1 or TRBD2 (8 bases each). Trimming removed 7 bases from V and 0 bases from J, with 15 bases in between. This CDR3 comprises 15 residues. Germline lookup yields CDR1 SQVTM and CDR2 ANQGSEA. The CDR3 reads CSAIAGQANTGELFF. The CDR3 coding sequence is TGCAGCGCTATAGCGGGACAGGCGAACACCGGGGAGCTGTTTTTT.

This clonotype was detected only a few times. The V gene is TRBV7-2, the J gene TRBJ1-6; 9 positions match TRBD1. Unmatched junction bases numbered 9, after V lost 4 bases and J lost 8 bases. This CDR3 region has 16 residues. The germline CDR1 and CDR2 sequences are SGHTA and FQGNSA. CDR3 bases: TGTGCCAGCAGCTCCCGACCGGGACAGGGACATTCACCCCTCCACTTT. Residues: CASSSRPGQGHSPLHF.

This clonotype has just a few counts. The chain couples TRBV7-9 to TRBJ1-1; D is ambiguous. Germline-derived CDR1 and CDR2 are SEHNR and FQNEAQ (reference sequence). Deletions cut 4 bases from V and 4 bases from J, with 16 bases between. This CDR3 spans 15 amino acids. Written as DNA, the CDR3 is TGTGCCAGCAGCTCACAGACCGATCCTGGCACTGAAGCTTTCTTT. Protein: CASSSQTDPGTEAFF.

The rearrangement links TRBV18 to TRBJ1-2; TRBD1 matches at 7 bases. CDR3 length equals 15 residues. Trimming took 0 bases from V and 8 from J; bases not matched to a gene: 9. CDR1 is KGHSH, CDR2 LQKENI, per germline. The CDR3 here is CASSPPTGRSYGYTF. Written as DNA, the CDR3 is TGTGCCAGCTCACCACCGACAGGGAGGAGTTACGGCTACACCTTC.

This chain uses TRBV18 with TRBJ2-1; D possibly corresponds to TRBD2 (5 bases). The germline V and J ends were trimmed by 5 bases and 2 bases, with 13 bases remaining between them. CDR3 length equals 15 residues. From germline, CDR1 is KGHSH and CDR2 LQKENI. The CDR3 DNA reads as TGTGCCAGCTCAAGCACGAGCGGAACCTACAATGAGCAGTTCTTC. It yields the protein CASSSTSGTYNEQFF.

The chain recombines TRBV6-6 with TRBJ1-2; D ambiguous. Germline assignment: CDR1 MNHNY and CDR2 SVGAGI (reference sequence). The CDR3 length is 16 residues. Trimming took 9 bases from V and 3 from J, leaving 23 bases between them. CDR3 residues: CASSPTWAVRDYGYTF. DNA of the CDR3: TGTGCCAGTTCTCCCACGTGGGCGGTAAGGGACTATGGCTACACCTTC.

The V and J genes are TRBV29-1 and TRBJ1-5; 7 nucleotides agree with TRBD1. The V gene's germline CDR1 is SQVTM and CDR2 ANQGSEA. There are 14 residues in the CDR3. The V segment lost 5 bases and the J segment 0 bases; nucleotides outside the gene matches: 4. The CDR3 DNA is TGCAGCGTTTCTACAGGGGATAGCAATCAGCCCCAGCATTTT. Protein: CSVSTGDSNQPQHF.

This clonotype has a handful of counts. V is TRBV20-1 and J is TRBJ1-1; D is perhaps TRBD1 (5 bases). There are 17 residues in the CDR3. Germline CDR1 and CDR2: DFQATT and SNEGSKA (reference sequence). With 4 bases removed from V and 3 bases from J, the gap between germline ends came to 24 bases. In DNA, the CDR3 is TGCAGTGCTATTGTGTCCCTATTCGGGGGTACGGACACTGAAGCTTTCTTT. This gives the protein CSAIVSLFGGTDTEAFF.

The rearrangement joins TRBV5-1 to TRBJ2-2; TRBD1 is a possible D gene (7 bases). Germline V lookup: CDR1 SGHRS, CDR2 YFSETQ. CDR3 length: 11 residues. V was cut by 7 bases and J by 13 bases, with 14 bases left in between. CDR3 sequence: CASGGTDGLFF. In DNA form, the CDR3 reads TGCGCCAGCGGGGGGACAGACGGGCTGTTTTTT. The variable domain in full, completed from reference TRBV5-1 and TRBJ2-2, reads KAGVTQTPRYLIKTRGQQVTLSCSPISGHRSVSWYQQTPGQGLQFLFEYFSETQRNKGNFPGRFSGRQFSNSRSEMNVSTLELGDSALYLCASGGTDGLFFGEGSRLTVL.

The rearrangement joins TRBV6-1 to TRBJ2-2; D is unclear. Trimming cost V 1 base and J 0 bases, with 9 bases left between them. The CDR3 extends over 16 amino acids. Per germline, CDR1 MNHNS and CDR2 SASEGT. CDR3 loop: CASSEEVVTNTGELFF. The CDR3 DNA reads TGTGCCAGCAGTGAAGAAGTAGTAACGAACACCGGGGAGCTGTTTTTT.

The sample holds a few counts of this clonotype. The genes are TRBV20-1 and TRBJ2-1, with D perhaps given as TRBD1 or TRBD2 (6 bases each). Trimming removed 1 base at V and 9 bases at J, with 10 bases between. The CDR3 length is 12 residues. Germline loops: CDR1 DFQATT, CDR2 SNEGSKA (reference sequence). The CDR3, as DNA: TGCAGTGCTAGAGGGGGGGCCTTTGAGCAGTTCTTC. As protein: CSARGGAFEQFF.

The chain is built from TRBV11-2 and TRBJ2-1; perhaps TRBD2 as D (6 bases). This CDR3 region has 16 residues. Trimming shortened V by 5 bases and J by 3 bases, and 17 bases separated the two germline ends. The germline V gene has CDR1 SGHAT and CDR2 FQNNGV. CDR3 amino acids: CASSQNGRDLYNEQFF. CDR3 sequence (DNA): TGTGCCAGCAGCCAGAACGGGCGGGATCTCTACAATGAGCAGTTCTTC.

The genes are TRBV7-9 and TRBJ1-1, with 7 bases that match TRBD1. The CDR3 consists of 16 residues. V shed 1 base and J 4 bases; nucleotides not matched to a gene: 9. Germline lookup yields CDR1 SEHNR and CDR2 FQNEAQ (reference sequence). The CDR3 nucleotides read TGTGCCAGCAGCTTAGGCGGGACAGCGATGAGCACTGAAGCTTTCTTT. This encodes CASSLGGTAMSTEAFF.

The V call is TRBV12-3 or TRBV12-4, the J call TRBJ1-1; D call uncertain. The V end lost 7 bases, the J end lost 5 bases, and 8 bases lay between the germline ends. The CDR3 consists of 11 residues. The CDR3 region has the DNA TGTGCCAGCAAGATGGGTACTGAAGCTTTCTTT. This translates into CASKMGTEAFF.

The chain combines TRBV7-8 with TRBJ1-2, with D hard to call. Trimming pared 4 bases from V and 4 bases from J, leaving 22 bases between. CDR1 and CDR2 from the germline V gene are SGHVS and FQNEAQ. The CDR3 contains 17 residues. The CDR3 protein is CASSSRALDRLLYGYTF. For the CDR3, the DNA is TGTGCCAGCAGCTCCCGGGCTCTTGACCGGCTCCTCTATGGCTACACCTTC.

Worth noting for this clonotype: The junction does not match germline at one end; this may be a read error. This chain connects TRBV11-2 to TRBJ1-1; D is uncertain. The CDR3 is 17 amino acids. CDR1 is SGHAT, CDR2 FQNNGV, per germline. The CDR3 region is CASSLEILGSGNTESFF. The CDR3 DNA is TGTGCCAGCAGCTTAGAAATACTCGGCAGCGGGAACACTGAATCTTTCTTT.

The V call is TRBV28, the J call TRBJ2-7, with D unresolved. Germline assignment: CDR1 MDHEN and CDR2 SYDVKM. The CDR3 sequence is 12 residues long. V was shortened by 10 bases and J by 2 bases, with 12 bases between the two germline ends. Written as DNA, the CDR3 is TGTGCCACCACTCTGAGACCCTACGAGCAGTACTTC. It specifies CATTLRPYEQYF.

This clonotype has a handful of counts. V gene TRBV28 combines with J gene TRBJ1-1; no clear D. The CDR3 is made up of 14 amino acids. The V gene lost 2 bases and the J gene lost 6 bases, with 13 bases spanning the gap. Germline CDR1 is MDHEN and CDR2 is SYDVKM. The CDR3 is CASSLAGALPEAFF. As DNA, the CDR3 is TGTGCCAGCAGTTTAGCGGGAGCCCTTCCTGAAGCTTTCTTT.

This clonotype has ten or more counts. The gene calls are TRBV29-1 and TRBJ1-2; D call uncertain. Germline CDR1 is SQVTM and CDR2 is ANQGSEA. The V end lost 3 bases, the J end lost 7 bases, and 0 bases lay between the germline ends. This CDR3 is built from 8 residues. The CDR3 DNA reads TGCAGCGTTGATGGCTACACCTTC. It yields the protein CSVDGYTF.

The chain employs TRBV2 and TRBJ1-1, with a weak D call TRBD1 (5 bases). Trimming shortened V by 8 bases and J by 2 bases, and 15 bases separated the two germline ends. CDR3 length equals 14 residues. Looked up from germline, CDR1 is SNHLY and CDR2 is FYNNEI. The CDR3 sequence is CASGTGGLNTEAFF. The CDR3 nucleotides read TGTGCCAGCGGGACCGGAGGGCTTAACACTGAAGCTTTCTTT.

As concerns this clonotype: The germline gene is not matched at one end of the junction; a read error may be the cause. The chain has TRBV20-1 and TRBJ1-3; no firm D call. Looked up from germline, CDR1 is DFQATT and CDR2 is SNEGSKA (reference sequence). The CDR3 length is 14 residues. The CDR3 sequence is CSASKAISGNTMYF. In DNA, the CDR3 is TGCAGTGCTAGTAAGGCAATCTCTGGAAACACCATGTATTTT.

Of note for this clonotype: At one end the junction does not follow the germline gene, possibly because of a read error. The rearrangement links TRBV25-1 to TRBJ2-3; D is possibly TRBD1 (5 bases). Germline V lookup: CDR1 MGHDK, CDR2 SYGVNS. This CDR3 is built from 15 residues. The CDR3 coding sequence is TGTGCCAGCAGTGACCAGACACCTCAGACAGATACGCGGTATTTT. It translates to CASSDQTPQTDTRYF.

This clonotype was picked up many times. The chain uses TRBV20-1 and TRBJ1-2; TRBD1 aligns across 7 bases. Germline CDR1 reads DFQATT; CDR2 reads SNEGSKA (reference sequence). The CDR3 consists of 14 residues. Trimming at V came to 3 bases and at J to 3 bases, leaving 7 bases not matched to a gene. The CDR3 loop is CSASPIDRDYGYTF. CDR3 nucleotides: TGCAGTGCTAGCCCCATCGACAGGGACTATGGCTACACCTTC.

This rearrangement joins TRBV4-3 to TRBJ2-1; D is unresolved. CDR1 LGHNA and CDR2 YSLEER come from the germline V gene. CDR3 length: 14 amino acids. Trimming took off 1 base at V and 7 bases at J, with 11 bases between the two ends. The CDR3 DNA is TGCGCCAGCAGCCAAGTTACGGTTCTGAATGAGCAGTTCTTC. This sequence encodes CASSQVTVLNEQFF.